This T cell receptor (beta chain) comes out of a study of T-cell memory formation after mild COVID-19. Whole-study results and caveats: Among clones contracting day 15 to 85, CD4/CD8 was balanced, whereas later expanders leaned CD4+. Unconfirmed was the SARS-CoV-2 specificity of second-wave clones that peaked on day 37.

TCRdb processed the 5' RACE reads anew with MiXCR; each CDR3 protein has one entry. Among about 430,000 distinct CDR3 sequences listed, roughly a quarter were seen once. As to this clonotype: Its target is unknown.

Germline V CDR1 and CDR2: DFQATT, SNEGSKA (reference sequence). CDR3 length: 16 residues. V lost 0 bases to trimming and J lost 4 bases, with 18 bases between them. The chain links TRBV20-1 to TRBJ1-1; weak D call: TRBD1 (6 bases). The sample comprised PBMCs or a T cell subset sorted from them (not recorded which). This clonotype was obtained from an adult woman who had mild COVID-19 (a few samples of this study predate the infection). Cell type and time point are not known. The CDR3 bases are TGCAGTGCTAGAGATTTGGTAGGGGGAGGTGGCACTGAAGCTTTCTTT. Amino acids: CSARDLVGGGGTEAFF.